This record looks at one T cell receptor beta chain sequence and its context. These data come from a study of blood T cell repertoires in COVID-19. At the level of the study: T cells, B-cell-depleted T cells, or PBMCs supplied cDNA or gDNA.

The method was immunoSEQ multiplex PCR; TCRdb's version includes in-frame clones alone and lacks a portion of them. The profile shows 300,000 or so clones, under 95% of them singletons. Per germline, CDR1 LGHDT and CDR2 YNNKEL (reference sequence). There are 16 residues in the CDR3. Between the trimmed V and J ends, which lost 1 base and 2 bases, there was a span of 15 bases. This clonotype was obtained from a man in his 60s who had recovered from COVID-19. Sample: PBMCs or T cells enriched from blood (not recorded which). The chain employs TRBV3-1 (or the pseudogene TRBV3-2) and TRBJ2-7; D is undetermined. This chain's CDR3 is CASSQVSDTATYEQYF. DNA for the CDR3: TGTGCCAGCAGCCAAGTCTCAGACACAGCTACCTACGAGCAGTACTTC.